This is a list of T cell receptor beta chains from one sample in a study of Ad26.COV2.S vaccination and SARS-CoV-2 variants. Sequencing used immunoSEQ multiplex PCR; TCRdb keeps in-frame clones, though not all of them. The data show about 410,000 clones, less than 90% seen once. The specimen comprised peripheral blood, sampled in a trial of Ad26.COV2.S vaccine versus placebo. These receptors originate from a person aged 18-65 years who received the Ad26.COV2.S COVID-19 vaccine or a placebo. CDR3s include the opening cysteine and the closing phenylalanine or tryptophan. The D gene is left open where the match is weak. Rows may omit the clone size; those that give it use once, few, many or a size class.

cdr3_aa | cdr3_nt | j_call | d_call | clone_size | v_call
CASSEAGLAIYF | TGTGCCAGCTCAGAGGCAGGACTTGCAATATATTTT | TRBJ1-3 | . | . | TRBV18
CASSRQGIVYNEQFF | TGTGCCAGCAGCCGACAGGGGATCGTATACAATGAGCAGTTCTTC | TRBJ2-1 | TRBD1 | . | TRBV7-9
CASRHSTGELFF | TGCGCCAGCAGGCATTCCACCGGGGAGCTGTTTTTT | TRBJ2-2 | . | . | TRBV5-1
CAYHVKAGGDGYTF | TGTGCTTATCACGTCAAGGCCGGCGGGGATGGCTACACCTTC | TRBJ1-2 | . | . | TRBV30
CASSLEGIETQYF | TGTGCCAGCAGCTTGGAAGGAATAGAGACCCAGTACTTC | TRBJ2-5 | . | once | TRBV5-4
CASSYQENTEAFF | TGTGCCAGCAGTTACCAGGAGAACACTGAAGCTTTCTTT | TRBJ1-1 | . | . | TRBV6-6
CASSQDYYRTTNTEAFF | TGCGCCAGCAGCCAAGATTATTACAGAACTACGAACACTGAAGCTTTCTTT | TRBJ1-1 | . | . | TRBV4-3
CASSQPSGGTKGSTEAFF | TGTGCCAGCAGCCAACCGAGCGGGGGGACAAAGGGGTCCACTGAAGCTTTCTTT | TRBJ1-1 | . | . | TRBV3-1/TRBV3-2
CASSPQLAGTSYEQYF | TGTGCCAGCAGTCCACAACTAGCGGGGACGTCCTACGAGCAGTACTTC | TRBJ2-7 | TRBD2 | . | TRBV2
CASSLGGPNSPLHF | TGTGCCAGCAGCTTAGGGGGGCCGAATTCACCCCTCCACTTT | TRBJ1-6 | . | . | TRBV7-8
CASRLDGYNEQFF | TGTGCCAGCAGATTGGACGGGTACAATGAGCAGTTCTTC | TRBJ2-1 | . | once | TRBV27
CASSLRVGTGELFF | TGCGCCAGCAGCTTGAGGGTTGGCACCGGGGAGCTGTTTTTT | TRBJ2-2 | . | once | TRBV5-1
CAGATGTIEAFF | TGTGCCGGAGCAACAGGGACAATTGAAGCTTTCTTT | TRBJ1-1 | . | . | TRBV7-9
CASSSTGQVYNEQFF | TGTGCCAGCAGTTCCACCGGACAGGTATACAATGAGCAGTTCTTC | TRBJ2-1 | TRBD1 | . | TRBV6-5
CASSTGTGGTDTQYF | TGCGCCAGCAGTACCGGGACAGGGGGCACAGATACGCAGTATTTT | TRBJ2-3 | TRBD1 | . | TRBV10-1
CASSLGQYENTIYF | TGTGCCAGCAGCTTGGGACAGTACGAAAACACCATATATTTT | TRBJ1-3 | TRBD1 | . | TRBV7-2
CASSQVRTASSTDTQYF | TGCGCCAGCAGCCAAGTTCGGACAGCGTCTAGCACAGATACGCAGTATTTT | TRBJ2-3 | . | . | TRBV4-1
CASSLRVGNTEAFF | TGCGCCAGCAGCTTAAGGGTGGGGAACACTGAAGCTTTCTTT | TRBJ1-1 | . | . | TRBV5-1
CASSQDFTGSGTQYF | TGTGCCAGCAGCCAAGATTTTACGGGGAGCGGGACCCAGTACTTC | TRBJ2-5 | . | . | TRBV3-1/TRBV3-2
CASSHGGGAGETQYF | TGTGCCAGCAGCCACGGAGGGGGGGCGGGAGAGACCCAGTACTTC | TRBJ2-5 | . | . | TRBV3-1/TRBV3-2
CASSGDRYEQYF | TGTGCCAGCAGTGGGGACAGATACGAGCAGTACTTC | TRBJ2-7 | TRBD1 | . | TRBV2
CASKGAGGDSSYGYTF | TGCGCCAGCAAAGGGGCAGGGGGCGATAGTAGCTATGGCTACACCTTC | TRBJ1-2 | TRBD1 | . | TRBV23-1